Shown below are 14 T cell receptor beta chains from a single sample sequenced in a study of cytomegalovirus exposure and HLA in healthy donors. The PCR employed 60 Vbeta primers together with 13 Jbeta primers. The assay was immunoSEQ multiplex PCR, and TCRdb's table has in-frame clones only and misses some. The top ten clones hold under 3% of a sample with 120,000 or so clones, about 80% of them seen once. Sequences were obtained from PBMCs. These TCRs come from a man aged 30 to 39 in good health and CMV-seronegative.

This chain joins TRBV23-1 and TRBJ1-3, with 11 bases matching TRBD1. TRBV23-1 is placed among ORFs of uncertain function. V shed 6 bases, J shed 4 bases, and the junction held 5 bases outside the gene matches. The CDR3 is 15 amino acids. CDR3 DNA: TGCGCCAGCAGCCCGGACAGGGGGCGCGGAAACACCATATATTTT. It translates to CASSPDRGRGNTIYF.

In this sample, this clone turned up a few times. The V gene is TRBV7-2, the J gene TRBJ1-4; 10 nucleotides agree with TRBD1. The CDR3 length is 17 residues. V was clipped by 5 bases and J by 4 bases; unmatched bases: 10. The germline gives CDR1 SGHTA, CDR2 FQGNSA. This CDR3 is CASSLGTGEFNNEKLFF. In DNA, the CDR3 is TGTGCCAGCAGCCTAGGGACAGGGGAGTTTAATAATGAAAAACTGTTTTTT.

The rearrangement joins TRBV15 to TRBJ2-1, with 9 bases identical to TRBD2. Germline-derived CDR1 and CDR2 are LNHNV and YYDKDF (reference sequence). The CDR3 is 16 residues long. V trimming: 3 bases; J trimming: 10 bases; junction bases outside the gene matches: 13. The CDR3 DNA sequence: TGTGCCACCAGCAGCCCCCCGTGGGTAGCGGGGGCAGAGCAGTTCTTC. Translating it yields CATSSPPWVAGAEQFF.

The chain is built from TRBV27 and TRBJ1-5, with D perhaps matching TRBD1 (6 bases). Trimming left V 4 bases short and J 9 bases short, with 13 bases between. The CDR3 totals 13 residues. Germline CDR1 MNHEY, CDR2 SMNVEV (reference sequence). Here the CDR3 reads CASSSGTFGPQHF. The CDR3 DNA follows: TGTGCCAGCAGTTCCGGGACATTTGGGCCCCAGCATTTT.

The chain carries TRBV7-4 and TRBJ1-5, with TRBD1 matching over 9 bases. The ends lost 5 bases at V and 5 bases at J; junction bases unmatched: 4. The germline V gene encodes CDR1 SGHVT and CDR2 SQSDAQ. The CDR3 covers 14 residues. DNA for the CDR3: TGTGCCAGCAGCCAAGACAGGGGGGATCAGCCCCAGCATTTT. The encoded protein is CASSQDRGDQPQHF.

This clone was picked up a small number of times. The gene calls are TRBV19 and TRBJ1-4; D is unclear. Trimming left V 4 bases short and J 0 bases short, with 9 bases between. Germline-derived CDR1 and CDR2 are LNHDA and SQIVND (reference sequence). The CDR3 runs 15 residues. CDR3 bases: TGTGCCAGTAGTAATCAGTTCACAACTAATGAAAAACTGTTTTTT. It translates to CASSNQFTTNEKLFF. Based on the CDR3 plus reference TRBV19 and TRBJ1-4, the full variable domain is DGGITQSPKYLFRKEGQNVTLSCEQNLNHDAMYWYRQDPGQGLRLIYYSQIVNDFQKGDIAEGYSVSREKKESFPLTVTSAQKNPTAFYLCASSNQFTTNEKLFFGSGTQLSVL.

The chain couples TRBV9 to TRBJ1-2; D remains ambiguous. V was pared by 2 bases and J by 0 bases, with 8 bases between. CDR1 and CDR2 from the germline V gene are SGDLS and YYNGEE. CDR3 size: 14 residues. In nucleotides, the CDR3 is TGTGCCAGCAGCGTTTCACAAGCTAACTATGGCTACACCTTC. This codes for CASSVSQANYGYTF.

The chain joins TRBV5-6 to TRBJ2-2; 11 bases map to TRBD1. After removal of 5 bases from V and 6 bases from J, the junction contained 6 bases not matched to a gene. This CDR3 comprises 15 residues. Germline loops: CDR1 SGHDT, CDR2 YYEEEE. The CDR3 spells CASSKDRGHSGELFF. DNA of the CDR3: TGTGCCAGCAGTAAGGACAGGGGGCACTCCGGGGAGCTGTTTTTT.

As for this clone: Sequence at one end of the junction differs from germline and may be a read error. CDR3 amino acids: CSSSSRQGPRHF. DNA of the CDR3: TGTTCCAGCAGCTCCAGACAGGGCCCCCGGCATTTT. The V gene is TRBV7-2, the J gene TRBJ1-5, with TRBD1 identical over 7 bases. This CDR3 spans 12 amino acids. Germline V CDR1 and CDR2: SGHTA, FQGNSA.

On this clone: Relative to the germline gene, one junction end is altered; a read error may explain this. The V gene is TRBV6-1, the J gene TRBJ1-2; a weak D match, TRBD1 (5 bases). There are 15 residues in the CDR3. Germline V CDR1 and CDR2: MNHNS, SASEGT. CDR3 loop: CASSETRGSNYGYPF. CDR3 nucleotides: TGTGCCAGCAGTGAAACAAGGGGATCTAACTATGGCTACCCCTTC.

This clone was recorded once. The genes are TRBV18 and TRBJ1-5, with TRBD1 identical over 8 bases. Germline CDR1 is KGHSH and CDR2 is LQKENI. This CDR3 has 16 residues. J gave up 6 bases and V 0 bases, and 7 bases lay outside the gene matches. CDR3 sequence (DNA): TGTGCCAGCTCACCACCGGTGACAGGGGATCTTCAGCCCCAGCATTTT. Its protein is CASSPPVTGDLQPQHF.

This clone was seen a single time. V and J are TRBV7-9 and TRBJ2-1; 7 bases are shared with TRBD2. The V gene end was trimmed by 5 bases and the J gene end by 6 bases; junction bases not matched to a gene: 16. Per germline, CDR1 SEHNR and CDR2 FQNEAQ (reference sequence). The CDR3 is 17 residues long. The CDR3 DNA reads as TGTGCCAGCAGCCTTACGGCTAGGACTAGATATCTCAATGAGCAGTTCTTC. This codes for CASSLTARTRYLNEQFF.

The chain recombines TRBV5-5 with TRBJ2-7; 12 bases agree with TRBD2. With V trimmed by 3 bases and J by 4 bases, 8 bases remained unmatched. The germline V gene encodes CDR1 SGHKS and CDR2 YYEKEE (reference sequence). This CDR3 region has 16 residues. DNA for the CDR3: TGTGCCAGCAGCTCCAGACTAGCGGGAGCTATTTACGAGCAGTACTTC. Residues: CASSSRLAGAIYEQYF.

This clone was detected only once. CDR3 DNA sequence: TGTGCCAGCAGTTTATCATGGGACAATCGTTACAATGAGCAGTTCTTC. Protein product: CASSLSWDNRYNEQFF. This chain joins TRBV27 and TRBJ2-1, with a weak D call TRBD1 (6 bases). There are 16 residues in the CDR3. The germline V gene encodes CDR1 MNHEY and CDR2 SMNVEV (reference sequence). Trimming removed 0 bases from V and 4 bases from J, with 13 bases in between.